This T cell receptor beta chain was found in a study of T cell responses to AZD1222 COVID-19 vaccine. The germline CDR1 and CDR2 sequences are SGHTA and FQGNSA. V was cut by 5 bases and J by 6 bases, with 13 bases left in between. The CDR3 totals 13 residues. Profiling relied on immunoSEQ multiplex PCR, and the TCRdb table lists in-frame clones only, not all of them. This sample has 99,000 or so clones, with around nine tenths found just once. Source: peripheral blood, taken on day 0 of AZD1222 vaccination. The TCR comes from an adult in good health. This sequence joins TRBV7-2 and TRBJ1-2; possibly TRBD1 for D (5 bases). The CDR3: CASSPRRGDGYTF. CDR3 DNA: TGTGCCAGCAGCCCCCGGAGGGGCGATGGCTACACCTTC.